The rows below give T cell receptor beta chains drawn from one sample of a study of T-cell memory formation after mild COVID-19. TCRdb re-analysed the 5' RACE reads in MiXCR, keeping a single row per CDR3 protein. In the table there are approximately 350,000 distinct CDR3 sequences, over 13% of which are singletons. Sequenced sample: PBMCs or a T cell subset sorted from them (not recorded which). The receptors were gathered from a man between 18 and 35 years old who had mild COVID-19 (a few samples of this study predate the infection). Cell type and time point are not known. Both conserved end residues are part of each CDR3. A D gene is named only where the DNA matches it firmly. A clone size is listed for some rows: how often the clone was seen (once, few, many), or a class if it is expanded.

19	TRBV7-6	.	.	TRBJ1-2	CASTSPIGRGNRAFDGYTF	TGTGCCAGCACATCCCCTATTGGCCGGGGGAACAGGGCATTTGATGGCTACACCTTC
16	TRBV4-3	many	TRBD1	TRBJ1-1	CASSQEPQGGNTEAFF	TGCGCCAGCAGCCAAGAGCCCCAGGGGGGGAACACTGAAGCTTTCTTT
15	TRBV29-1	.	TRBD1	TRBJ1-1	CSVAGQGRANTEAFF	TGCAGCGTTGCGGGACAGGGGCGAGCGAACACTGAAGCTTTCTTT
15	TRBV7-9	.	.	TRBJ2-3	CASAEPAGETDTQYF	TGTGCCAGCGCCGAACCGGCAGGGGAGACAGATACGCAGTATTTT
16	TRBV7-6	.	.	TRBJ1-3	CASSSARVSSGNTIYF	TGTGCCAGCAGCTCCGCCAGGGTCAGCTCCGGAAACACCATATATTTT
15	TRBV4-1	few	.	TRBJ1-6	CASSQGSLRNSPLHF	TGCGCCAGCAGCCAAGGTTCGCTCCGGAACTCACCCCTCCACTTT
14	TRBV27	few	TRBD2	TRBJ2-5	CASSSLEGEGTQYF	TGTGCCAGCAGTTCCCTCGAAGGGGAGGGAACCCAGTACTTC
16	TRBV7-6	.	TRBD2	TRBJ2-2	CASSGWTSGGTGELFF	TGTGCCAGCAGCGGATGGACTAGCGGGGGCACCGGGGAGCTGTTTTTT
14	TRBV9	.	.	TRBJ2-3	CASSAGRGEDTQYF	TGTGCCAGCAGCGCAGGACGGGGTGAAGATACGCAGTATTTT
15	TRBV5-1	few	TRBD1	TRBJ1-6	CASSPGQGGNSPLHF	TGCGCCAGCAGCCCGGGACAGGGTGGCAATTCACCCCTCCACTTT
13	TRBV7-9	.	.	TRBJ2-1	CASLKQGLGEQFF	TGTGCCAGCCTAAAACAGGGACTGGGTGAGCAGTTCTTC
12	TRBV6-5	few	.	TRBJ2-7	CASRPARGEQYF	TGTGCCAGCAGACCCGCCCGTGGGGAGCAGTACTTC
15	TRBV6-1	.	TRBD1	TRBJ1-2	CASSGSGTGNPPNTF	TGTGCCAGCAGTGGAAGTGGGACAGGGAATCCGCCTAACACCTTC
16	TRBV19	.	.	TRBJ2-3	CASPGPDSGGADTQYF	TGTGCCAGTCCCGGGCCGGATTCGGGGGGCGCAGATACGCAGTATTTT
15	TRBV7-6	.	TRBD1	TRBJ2-7	CASSLLGQGAHEQYF	TGTGCCAGCAGCTTATTGGGGCAGGGGGCCCACGAGCAGTACTTC
14	TRBV20-1	few	TRBD1	TRBJ1-3	CSAPDRVSGNTIYF	TGCAGTGCTCCAGACAGGGTCTCTGGAAACACCATATATTTT
13	TRBV20-1	.	.	TRBJ1-4	CSAQNPDRTKLFF	TGCAGTGCTCAGAACCCAGACAGGACCAAACTGTTTTTT
15	TRBV7-2	.	.	TRBJ1-6	CASSFRGVHNSPLHF	TGTGCCAGCAGCTTCAGAGGGGTACATAATTCACCCCTCCACTTT
12	TRBV6-1	few	.	TRBJ1-1	CASQFADTEAFF	TGTGCCAGCCAATTCGCGGACACTGAAGCTTTCTTT
13	TRBV5-1	many	.	TRBJ2-7	CASSLSRSYEQYF	TGCGCCAGCAGCTTGTCACGTTCGTACGAGCAGTACTTC
14	TRBV12-3/TRBV12-4	.	.	TRBJ2-7	CASFSGRGPYEQYF	TGTGCCAGCTTCTCGGGCAGGGGCCCCTACGAGCAGTACTTC
15	TRBV5-1	few	.	TRBJ2-1	CASSLAGGGNNEQFF	TGCGCCAGCAGCTTGGCCGGGGGAGGTAACAATGAGCAGTTCTTC
14	TRBV20-1	few	.	TRBJ1-5	CSARGPSRNQPQHF	TGCAGTGCTAGAGGTCCCAGTCGCAATCAGCCCCAGCATTTT
15	TRBV5-1	few	TRBD2	TRBJ2-7	CASSLAAGGYYEQYF	TGCGCCAGCAGCTTGGCAGCGGGGGGCTACTACGAGCAGTACTTC
11	TRBV21-1	.	.	TRBJ2-5	CASRFPETQYF	TGTGCCAGCAGATTTCCCGAGACCCAGTACTTC
13	TRBV5-1	many	.	TRBJ2-1	CASSLGLVNEQFF	TGCGCCAGCAGCTTGGGACTAGTCAATGAGCAGTTCTTC
15	TRBV7-3	few	.	TRBJ2-2	CATSSGVPGTGELFF	TGTGCCACCTCTTCTGGAGTGCCTGGGACAGGGGAGCTGTTTTTT
14	TRBV3-1	.	TRBD1	TRBJ2-7	CASSWTGGIYEQYF	TGTGCCAGCAGCTGGACAGGTGGGATCTACGAGCAGTACTTC
15	TRBV7-2	few	.	TRBJ1-3	CASSSQGGAGNTIYF	TGTGCCAGCAGCTCCCAAGGGGGGGCTGGAAACACCATATATTTT
14	TRBV4-3	.	.	TRBJ1-6	CASSHGLLNSPLHF	TGCGCCAGCAGCCACGGACTGTTAAATTCACCCCTCCACTTT
16	TRBV5-1	few	TRBD2	TRBJ2-1	CASSWTSGGSYNEQFF	TGCGCCAGCAGCTGGACTAGCGGGGGGTCCTACAATGAGCAGTTCTTC
15	TRBV7-3	many	.	TRBJ2-1	CASSLWARANNEQFF	TGTGCCAGCAGCTTATGGGCGCGGGCTAACAATGAGCAGTTCTTC
16	TRBV19	few	TRBD1	TRBJ2-7	CASSTGETGTSYEQYF	TGTGCCAGTAGTACGGGTGAGACAGGGACATCCTACGAGCAGTACTTC
16	TRBV7-8	few	TRBD1	TRBJ2-7	CASSHSTGSLLYEQYF	TGTGCCAGCAGCCACTCGACAGGGTCTCTACTCTACGAGCAGTACTTC
13	TRBV7-2	few	.	TRBJ1-4	CASSLFVGEKLFF	TGTGCCAGCAGCTTATTCGTGGGTGAAAAACTGTTTTTT
17	TRBV6-5	.	.	TRBJ2-3	CASSYEGTLTSTDTQYF	TGTGCCAGCAGTTACGAGGGGACATTAACTAGCACAGATACGCAGTATTTT
16	TRBV7-2	.	.	TRBJ1-2	CASSLRRGAQNYGYTF	TGTGCCAGCAGCTTAAGAAGAGGGGCTCAGAACTATGGCTACACCTTC
14	TRBV7-4	few	.	TRBJ2-7	CASSWAGATYEQYF	TGTGCCAGCAGCTGGGCAGGGGCGACCTACGAGCAGTACTTC
12	TRBV29-1	many	.	TRBJ2-2	CSVEGGTGELFF	TGCAGCGTTGAAGGGGGCACCGGGGAGCTGTTTTTT
16	TRBV12-3/TRBV12-4	.	TRBD1	TRBJ2-2	CASSLGPGQGARELFF	TGTGCCAGCAGTTTAGGTCCGGGACAGGGGGCGCGGGAGCTGTTTTTT
13	TRBV7-3	many	.	TRBJ2-1	CASSPSPEDEQFF	TGTGCCAGCAGCCCGAGCCCGGAGGATGAGCAGTTCTTC
13	TRBV4-3	few	.	TRBJ1-6	CASSQTGNSPLHF	TGCGCCAGCAGCCAAACGGGGAATTCACCCCTCCACTTT
15	TRBV7-2	few	TRBD1	TRBJ1-1	CASSLGDRLYTEAFF	TGTGCCAGCAGCTTGGGGGACAGATTATACACTGAAGCTTTCTTT
15	TRBV19	.	TRBD1	TRBJ1-1	CASSNPGQGPTEAFF	TGTGCCAGTAGTAATCCGGGACAGGGGCCCACTGAAGCTTTCTTT
16	TRBV7-9	.	.	TRBJ2-5	CASSLVRGRVQETQYF	TGTGCCAGCAGCTTAGTTCGGGGGCGAGTTCAAGAGACCCAGTACTTC
19	TRBV7-2	many	.	TRBJ2-3	CASSREGRGGTPATDTQYF	TGTGCCAGCAGCCGAGAGGGGAGGGGGGGCACCCCAGCGACAGATACGCAGTATTTT
15	TRBV3-1	.	TRBD1	TRBJ2-3	CASSQGQGIPDTQYF	TGTGCCAGCAGCCAGGGACAGGGGATCCCAGATACGCAGTATTTT
14	TRBV6-2/TRBV6-3	.	.	TRBJ1-5	CASSYEEFVQPQHF	TGTGCCAGCAGTTACGAGGAGTTCGTTCAGCCCCAGCATTTT
15	TRBV4-1	.	.	TRBJ1-3	CASSQRVATGNTIYF	TGCGCCAGCAGCCAACGTGTGGCAACTGGAAACACCATATATTTT
14	TRBV7-2	few	.	TRBJ1-2	CASSRNGRTEGYTF	TGTGCCAGCAGCCGGAACGGCCGGACGGAAGGCTACACCTTC
15	TRBV5-1	few	TRBD1	TRBJ1-4	CASSFSGGNGEKLFF	TGCGCCAGCAGCTTTTCAGGGGGCAACGGTGAAAAACTGTTTTTT
12	TRBV30	many	TRBD2	TRBJ2-3	CAWSGGAGTQYF	TGTGCCTGGAGCGGGGGGGCTGGTACGCAGTATTTT
14	TRBV5-4	many	TRBD1	TRBJ2-5	CASSPRTGQETQYF	TGTGCCAGCAGTCCTCGGACAGGACAAGAGACCCAGTACTTC
14	TRBV7-2	.	TRBD2	TRBJ2-3	CASTDSGGTDTQYF	TGTGCCAGCACCGATAGCGGGGGGACAGATACGCAGTATTTT
14	TRBV7-2	few	.	TRBJ1-5	CASSFGRGEMPQHF	TGTGCCAGCAGCTTCGGCAGGGGTGAGATGCCCCAGCATTTT